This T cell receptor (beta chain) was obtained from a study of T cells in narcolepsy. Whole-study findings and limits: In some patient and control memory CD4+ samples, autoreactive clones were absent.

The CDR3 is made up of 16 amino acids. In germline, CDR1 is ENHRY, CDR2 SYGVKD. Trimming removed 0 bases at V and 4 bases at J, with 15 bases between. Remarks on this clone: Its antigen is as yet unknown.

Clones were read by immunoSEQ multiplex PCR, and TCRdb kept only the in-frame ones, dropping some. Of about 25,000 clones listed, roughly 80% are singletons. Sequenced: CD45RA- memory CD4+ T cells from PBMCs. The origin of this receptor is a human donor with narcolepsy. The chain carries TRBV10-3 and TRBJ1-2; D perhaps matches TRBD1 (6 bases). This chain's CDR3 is CAISESSTGPSYGYTF. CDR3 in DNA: TGTGCCATCAGTGAGTCGTCGACAGGACCTTCCTATGGCTACACCTTC.